This TCR beta chain derives from a study of cytomegalovirus exposure and HLA in healthy donors. Study-level points and caveats: Being productive about 87% or about 30% of the time was typical of most TCR beta V segments in an earlier analysis.

Primers for the PCR totalled 60 Vbeta and 13 Jbeta. Here immunoSEQ multiplex PCR was the method, and the copy in TCRdb shows in-frame clones only, minus some. Among fewer than 200,000 clones listed, 80% to 85% were seen once. This clone was seen a single time. Its specificity is not known. J gave up 4 bases and V 3 bases, and 9 bases lay outside the gene matches. The CDR3 runs to 16 residues. Germline V lookup: CDR1 MDHEN, CDR2 SYDVKM. Source material: PBMCs. This clonotype originated in a girl under 10 years old in good health and CMV-seropositive. This chain uses TRBV28 with TRBJ2-1; 7 bases map to TRBD1. The CDR3 sequence: CASSFLGDSFYNEQFF. In DNA form, the CDR3 reads TGTGCCAGCAGTTTCCTAGGGGACAGCTTTTACAATGAGCAGTTCTTC.